This T cell receptor (beta chain) was captured by sequencing in a study of Ad26.COV2.S vaccination and SARS-CoV-2 variants. The wider study: Donor was one of the participants in the Ad26.COV2.S arm of the COV1001 trial.

Profiling relied on immunoSEQ multiplex PCR, and the TCRdb table lists in-frame clones only, not all of them. The table has about 250,000 clones, more than 70% seen once. The treatment is: 15 to 20 received Ad26.COV2.S at low or high dose, single or two shots; five or six received placebo; per-sample allocation not given. The investigators took samples on day 63 after the first vaccine or placebo injection. An 18-55-year-old adult in Boston served as donor. The study used a vaccine consisting of an Ad26 vector that expressed Wuhan-strain SARS-CoV-2 spike. The specimen comprised peripheral blood, sampled in a trial of Ad26.COV2.S vaccine versus placebo. The receptor's source is a person between 18 and 59 years old who received the Ad26.COV2.S COVID-19 vaccine or a placebo.

In nucleotides, the CDR3 is TGTGCCAGCAGCCCTACACAGTGGCGGCTGAACACTGAAGCTTTCTTT. Its protein is CASSPTQWRLNTEAFF. The genes are TRBV9 and TRBJ1-1; D is undetermined. The length of the CDR3 is 16 residues. Looked up from germline, CDR1 is SGDLS and CDR2 is YYNGEE. Trimming took off 4 bases at V and 0 bases at J, with 16 bases between the two ends. Complete variable domain (other parts from reference TRBV9 and TRBJ1-1): DSGVTQTPKHLITATGQRVTLRCSPRSGDLSVYWYQQSLDQGLQFLIQYYNGEERAKGNILERFSAQQFPDLHSELNLSSLELGDSALYFCASSPTQWRLNTEAFFGQGTRLTVV.